A single sample is the source of the 18 T cell receptor beta chains below, sequenced in a study of lymphopenia after photon versus proton radiotherapy. Sequencing was performed with immunoSEQ multiplex PCR; in TCRdb, only in-frame clones are kept and a portion is missing. The sample holds fewer than 25,000 clones; around nine tenths are singletons and the top ten take around 9%. The starting material was peripheral blood, obtained from a patient treated with proton-based radiotherapy. The receptors come from a woman aged 70-85 years with pancreatic cancer. Some clones in this sample may be carry-over from other donors' samples.

This rearrangement joins TRBV7-2 to TRBJ1-1; 9 bases match TRBD1. This CDR3 contains 16 residues. J gave up 11 bases and V 2 bases, and 15 bases lay outside the gene matches. CDR1 is SGHTA, CDR2 FQGNSA, per germline. In DNA form, the CDR3 reads TGTGCCAGCAGCTTAAACGCCCTGGGACAGGGAAATCAGGCTTTCTTT. Its translation: CASSLNALGQGNQAFF.

The V gene is TRBV13, the J gene TRBJ2-7; perhaps D is TRBD1 or TRBD2 (6 bases each). The CDR3 has 16 residues. V was shortened by 5 bases and J by 4 bases, with 21 bases between the two germline ends. The germline V gene has CDR1 PRHDT and CDR2 FYEKMQ (reference sequence). CDR3 region: CASSRGGGLERYEQYF. The CDR3 coding sequence is TGTGCCAGCAGCCGCGGTGGGGGGCTTGAGCGATACGAGCAGTACTTC.

The chain uses TRBV5-4 and TRBJ2-6; D uncertain. The ends were cut back, 4 bases at V and 0 bases at J, with 20 bases in the middle. CDR1 is SGHNT, CDR2 YYREEE, per germline (reference sequence). The CDR3 is 19 amino acids. The CDR3 coding sequence is TGTGCCAGCAGCCCTACACCACTACTTTCCGCCTCTGGGGCCAACGTCCTGACTTTC. Translation gives CASSPTPLLSASGANVLTF.

J is TRBJ2-5 and V is TRBV30; a weak D match, TRBD1 (6 bases). Germline lookup yields CDR1 GTSNPN and CDR2 SVGIG (reference sequence). This CDR3 comprises 13 residues. The V end lost 3 bases, the J end lost 4 bases, and 12 bases lay between the germline ends. The CDR3 coding sequence is TGTGCCTGGAGACCCACAGGGCGAGAGACCCAGTACTTC. Amino acids: CAWRPTGRETQYF. Full variable domain (remainder filled in from reference TRBV30 and TRBJ2-5): SQTIHQWPATLVQPVGSPLSLECTVEGTSNPNLYWYRQAAGRGLQLLFYSVGIGQISSEVPQNLSASRPQDRQFILSSKKLLLSDSGFYLCAWRPTGRETQYFGPGTRLLVL.

This clone was counted once. The chain carries TRBV25-1 and TRBJ2-6, with a possible D match to TRBD2 (5 bases). Trimming took off 5 bases at V and 1 base at J, with 12 bases between the two ends. Germline CDR1 MGHDK, CDR2 SYGVNS. This CDR3 has 16 residues. For the CDR3, the DNA is TGTGCCAGCAGTTTAATAGGCGGGTCTGGGGCCAACGTCCTGACTTTC. Protein: CASSLIGGSGANVLTF.

The chain employs TRBV5-1 and TRBJ2-3; 7 positions agree with TRBD1. The CDR3 spans 15 residues. Germline CDR1 and CDR2: SGHRS and YFSETQ. V shed 6 bases and J 5 bases; nucleotides not matched to a gene: 12. CDR3 loop: CASTLQDRSRDTQYF. The CDR3 nucleotides read TGCGCCAGCACCCTCCAGGACAGGAGCCGAGATACGCAGTATTTT.

The chain recombines TRBV7-2 with TRBJ2-3, with D possibly called TRBD1 or TRBD2 (5 bases each). Per germline, CDR1 SGHTA and CDR2 FQGNSA. V dropped 5 bases and J dropped 4 bases, with 16 bases sitting between them. This CDR3 has 15 amino acids. The CDR3 coding sequence is TGTGCCAGCAGCCTTGGGGGAGAAAGGGCAGATACGCAGTATTTT. Translation: CASSLGGERADTQYF.

The gene calls are TRBV30 and TRBJ1-1; a possible D gene is TRBD1 (6 bases). Per the germline V gene, CDR1 is GTSNPN and CDR2 is SVGIG (reference sequence). Between the trimmed V and J ends, which lost 4 bases and 1 base, there was a span of 16 bases. CDR3 length: 15 residues. CDR3 DNA sequence: TGTGCCTGGACATTACAGGGACCGAGGAACACTGAAGCTTTCTTT. Translating gives CAWTLQGPRNTEAFF.

This clone came up once. The V call is TRBV9, the J call TRBJ2-1, with D unresolved. From germline, CDR1 is SGDLS and CDR2 YYNGEE. Trimming removed 3 bases from V and 0 bases from J, with 10 bases in between. This CDR3 contains 15 residues. CDR3 amino acids: CASSAHEHSYNEQFF. The CDR3 nucleotides are TGTGCCAGCAGCGCCCACGAACACTCCTACAATGAGCAGTTCTTC.

J is TRBJ2-5 and V is TRBV6-9; no firm D call. CDR1 is MNHGY and CDR2 is SVAAGI in the germline V gene. V lost 3 bases, J lost 5 bases, and 19 bases lay in between. The CDR3 has 16 amino acids. The CDR3 spells CASSYLSIGLGETQYF. In DNA form, the CDR3 reads TGTGCCAGCAGTTACTTATCGATCGGGCTCGGGGAGACCCAGTACTTC.

Here the CDR3 DNA reads TGTGCCAGCAGCCAAAATGGCAGGGGAGGGTACAATGAGCAGTTCTTC. Translating gives CASSQNGRGGYNEQFF. This chain joins TRBV28 and TRBJ2-1; the D gene is possibly TRBD2 (7 bases). This CDR3 has 16 amino acids. The V gene's germline CDR1 is MDHEN and CDR2 SYDVKM. V lost 6 bases and J 4 bases, leaving 19 bases between the germline ends.

The CDR3 bases are TGTGCCAGCAGCTTGGGAGGACAGGCGTACACCGGGGAGCTGTTTTTT. Protein sequence: CASSLGGQAYTGELFF. V gene TRBV5-5 combines with J gene TRBJ2-2; 7 bases agree with TRBD1. This CDR3 has 16 amino acids. V lost 0 bases to trimming and J lost 3 bases; unmatched junction nucleotides: 5. Germline values: CDR1 SGHKS, CDR2 YYEKEE (reference sequence). Full variable domain (rest looked up from reference TRBV5-5 and TRBJ2-2): DAGVTQSPTHLIKTRGQQVTLRCSPISGHKSVSWYQQVLGQGPQFIFQYYEKEERGRGNFPDRFSARQFPNYSSELNVNALLLGDSALYLCASSLGGQAYTGELFFGEGSRLTVL.

This clone was observed once. The chain employs TRBV6-5 and TRBJ1-2; D is undetermined. The CDR3 is made up of 15 amino acids. Germline CDR1 is MNHEY and CDR2 is SVGAGI. V was cut by 0 bases and J by 6 bases, with 14 bases left in between. The CDR3, as DNA: TGTGCCAGCAGTTACTCGAGTAGCGCTAGAAATGGCTACACCTTC. As protein: CASSYSSSARNGYTF.

The chain links TRBV28 to TRBJ1-2, with 10 bases fitting TRBD1. Germline CDR1 reads MDHEN; CDR2 reads SYDVKM. V dropped 6 bases and J dropped 4; count of bases not matched to a gene: 5. This CDR3 has 14 amino acids. The CDR3 loop reads CASSTGTGVYGYTF. CDR3 coding DNA: TGTGCCAGCAGCACCGGGACAGGGGTCTATGGCTACACCTTC.

The CDR3 DNA is TGTGCCAGTACAGAGACAGGGGGTTCCTACGAGCAGTACTTC. Its protein product is CASTETGGSYEQYF. V usage is TRBV19 and J usage is TRBJ2-7, with TRBD1 matching over 9 bases. The junction had 5 bases not matched to a gene; V was cut back by 7 bases and J by 1 base. The germline V gene encodes CDR1 LNHDA and CDR2 SQIVND (reference sequence). The CDR3 extends over 14 amino acids.

This clone was counted between two and nine times. Other DNA sequences of this sample code for an identical CDR3. The chain uses TRBV4-3 and TRBJ2-5; no firm D call. CDR3 length equals 14 residues. Germline V gene sequence: CDR1 LGHNA, CDR2 YSLEER. V gave up 0 bases and J gave up 5 bases, with 10 bases separating them. Written as DNA, the CDR3 is TGCGCCAGCAGCCAAGATACTGGGAAGGAGACCCAGTACTTC. Its protein product is CASSQDTGKETQYF.

The J gene is TRBJ1-1, the V gene TRBV19, with a possible D match to TRBD1 (5 bases). V dropped 3 bases and J dropped 8 bases, with 13 bases sitting between them. Germline values: CDR1 LNHDA, CDR2 SQIVND (reference sequence). The CDR3 is 13 amino acids. CDR3 amino acids: CASSIRQGLEAFF. The CDR3 DNA sequence: TGTGCCAGTAGTATTCGGCAGGGCTTGGAAGCTTTCTTT.

The chain joins TRBV5-1 to TRBJ2-1; D is possibly TRBD2 (6 bases). Germline V gene lookup returns CDR1 SGHRS and CDR2 YFSETQ. The CDR3 is 16 residues long. Trimming left V 4 bases short and J 7 bases short, with 21 bases between. DNA of the CDR3: TGCGCCAGCAGCCCGGCATTTGTAGGGACTCCGAATGAGCAGTTCTTC. Its translation is CASSPAFVGTPNEQFF. The full variable domain, completed using reference TRBV5-1 and TRBJ2-1, is KAGVTQTPRYLIKTRGQQVTLSCSPISGHRSVSWYQQTPGQGLQFLFEYFSETQRNKGNFPGRFSGRQFSNSRSEMNVSTLELGDSALYLCASSPAFVGTPNEQFFGPGTRLTVL.